Here is one T cell receptor (beta chain) with its context. This sample is part of a study of shared clonotypes between healthy human individuals. Terminally differentiated effector memory CD45RA+ cells were left out of the naive CD8 fraction, which was CD45RO-negative and positively selected for CCR7. The CDR3 is 16 residues long. V lost 0 bases and J 6 bases, leaving 17 bases between the germline ends. TCRdb keeps only in-frame clones here, not all; method: immunoSEQ multiplex PCR. The data contain some 800,000 clones, approximately 92% of them singletons. Input material: naive CD8+ T cells sorted from blood. This clonotype was obtained from a man aged 25 to 40 in good health. The chain recombines TRBV23-1 with TRBJ1-2; D possibly corresponds to TRBD1 (5 bases). TRBV23-1 qualifies as an ORF whose function is uncertain. CDR3 nucleotides: TGCGCCAGCAGTCAATCGATCTGGGGGTCCTGCAATGGCTACACCTTC. It codes for CASSQSIWGSCNGYTF.